The 30 T cell receptor beta chains listed next were all sequenced from one sample in a study of blood T cell repertoires in COVID-19. TCRdb's table, derived via immunoSEQ multiplex PCR, lists solely in-frame clones and lacks some. This sample has some 270,000 clones, with roughly 90% found just once. Material: peripheral blood. Receptors originate from a man in his forties or fifties with acute or convalescent COVID-19.

This rearrangement joins TRBV2 to TRBJ2-5; the D is unclear. V was pared by 4 bases and J by 2 bases, with 11 bases between. This CDR3 comprises 14 residues. Germline V gene data show CDR1 as SNHLY and CDR2 as FYNNEI. The CDR3 DNA follows: TGTGCCAGCAGTGGAACATCCCCTCAAGAGACCCAGTACTTC. Its protein product is CASSGTSPQETQYF.

The table lists this clone with a few counts. The chain employs TRBV12-3 or TRBV12-4 and TRBJ2-7; D may be TRBD2 (6 bases). The V and J ends lost 7 bases and 1 base respectively, with 11 bases between them. CDR3 length: 13 amino acids. The CDR3 DNA follows: TGTGCCAGCAAGACGGAGGGATCCTACGAGCAGTACTTC. This encodes CASKTEGSYEQYF.

V usage is TRBV5-1 and J usage is TRBJ1-2, with D uncertain. V lost 0 bases and J lost 4, with 16 bases in between. CDR1 and CDR2 (germline): SGHRS, YFSETQ. The CDR3 sequence is 16 residues long. CDR3 DNA: TGCGCCAGCAGCTTGGCCTTGGGTTCAACTACCTATGGCTACACCTTC. Translation gives CASSLALGSTTYGYTF.

This chain joins TRBV7-2 and TRBJ2-7; the match to TRBD2 covers 8 bases. Losses at the gene ends were 3 bases for V and 2 bases for J; bases not matched to a gene: 3. In germline, CDR1 is SGHTA, CDR2 FQGNSA. CDR3 length equals 14 residues. The CDR3 protein is CASSFFSGAYEQYF. In DNA form, the CDR3 reads TGTGCCAGCAGCTTCTTTAGCGGGGCCTACGAGCAGTACTTC.

The chain uses TRBV5-4 and TRBJ2-2; 7 bases align to TRBD1. This CDR3 has 14 amino acids. V was clipped by 4 bases and J by 1 base; unmatched bases: 1. The germline V gene encodes CDR1 SGHNT and CDR2 YYREEE (reference sequence). CDR3 region: CASSRQGNTGELFF. As DNA, the CDR3 is TGTGCCAGCAGCCGACAGGGGAACACCGGGGAGCTGTTTTTT.

The chain is built from TRBV6-5 and TRBJ1-3, with 8 bases identical to TRBD1. The CDR3 runs 14 residues. Germline CDR1 MNHEY, CDR2 SVGAGI. Trimming cost V 6 bases and J 4 bases; bases outside gene matches: 5. The CDR3 coding sequence is TGTGCCAGCAGCTCTAGGGACAGGGGAAACACCATATATTTT. This codes for CASSSRDRGNTIYF.

In its sample, this clone was seen a few times. This chain connects TRBV7-3 to TRBJ2-1; D is possibly TRBD1 (6 bases). Germline assignment: CDR1 SGHTA and CDR2 FQGTGA. CDR3 length equals 14 residues. V was trimmed by 5 bases and J by 10 bases, leaving 18 bases between them. DNA of the CDR3: TGTGCCAGCAGCCCCCCGGGTCGAGGGGGAGAGCAGTTCTTC. Its protein product is CASSPPGRGGEQFF.

This rearrangement joins TRBV9 to TRBJ2-1; 7 positions agree with TRBD1. This CDR3 is 16 amino acids long. Unmatched junction bases numbered 12, after V lost 3 bases and J lost 6 bases. Germline CDR1 and CDR2: SGDLS and YYNGEE. The CDR3 nucleotides read TGTGCCAGCAGCGCAGAAGGGGGCGCGGTTCCCAATGAGCAGTTCTTC. It encodes CASSAEGGAVPNEQFF.

The chain has TRBV5-1 and TRBJ1-5; D gene unclear. This CDR3 contains 13 residues. Looked up from germline, CDR1 is SGHRS and CDR2 is YFSETQ. The V gene lost 2 bases and the J gene lost 7 bases, with 10 bases spanning the gap. The CDR3 protein is CASSFAGYQPQHF. CDR3 sequence (DNA): TGCGCCAGCAGCTTCGCAGGATACCAGCCCCAGCATTTT.

The chain couples TRBV9 to TRBJ1-1; D gene ambiguous. V lost 3 bases, J lost 1 base, and 10 bases lay in between. CDR1 is SGDLS and CDR2 is YYNGEE in the germline V gene. The CDR3 is made up of 14 amino acids. CDR3 in DNA: TGTGCCAGCAGCGCCCGACAATGGAACACTGAAGCTTTCTTT. This gives the protein CASSARQWNTEAFF.

The chain links TRBV27 to TRBJ1-4; the D gene is possibly TRBD1 (5 bases). CDR3 length: 15 residues. Deletions cut 3 bases from V and 8 bases from J, with 16 bases between. From germline, CDR1 is MNHEY and CDR2 SMNVEV (reference sequence). The CDR3 region has the DNA TGTGCCAGCAGTTTTGGTGACGCAGGGAGGGAAAAACTGTTTTTT. Amino acids: CASSFGDAGREKLFF.

The chain uses TRBV11-2 and TRBJ1-2; D is undetermined. The ends were cut back, 5 bases at V and 4 bases at J, with 14 bases in the middle. CDR1 SGHAT and CDR2 FQNNGV come from the germline V gene. This CDR3 contains 14 residues. The CDR3 is CASSHLSTSYGYTF. CDR3 nucleotide sequence: TGTGCCAGCAGCCATCTTTCGACAAGCTATGGCTACACCTTC.

This clone has more than one count but fewer than ten. This chain connects TRBV10-2 to TRBJ1-1; no reliable D call. The V end lost 6 bases, the J end lost 4 bases, and 9 bases lay between the germline ends. This CDR3 has 12 amino acids. Germline V gene sequence: CDR1 WSHSY, CDR2 SAAADI. CDR3 region: CASRSGGTEAFF. In DNA form, the CDR3 reads TGCGCCAGCAGGAGCGGAGGCACTGAAGCTTTCTTT.

The J gene is TRBJ2-7, the V gene TRBV5-6; 10 bases fit TRBD2. CDR3 length: 18 residues. Germline values: CDR1 SGHDT, CDR2 YYEEEE. V lost 2 bases, J lost 0 bases, and 11 bases stayed unmatched. The CDR3 nucleotides are TGTGCCAGCAGCTTTGGGCTAGCGGGGGTGTCCAGCTCCTACGAGCAGTACTTC. Protein: CASSFGLAGVSSSYEQYF.

The chain has TRBV15 and TRBJ1-1; D not resolved. The CDR3 runs to 12 residues. Germline loops: CDR1 LNHNV, CDR2 YYDKDF (reference sequence). V dropped 3 bases and J dropped 7 bases, with 9 bases sitting between them. Here the CDR3 reads CATSRSTDEAFF. In nucleotides, the CDR3 is TGTGCCACCAGCAGGTCTACAGATGAAGCTTTCTTT.

The V gene is TRBV7-3, the J gene TRBJ1-1; perhaps TRBD1 as D (5 bases). The CDR3 spans 15 residues. The germline V gene encodes CDR1 SGHTA and CDR2 FQGTGA. Trimming shortened V by 0 bases and J by 4 bases, and 12 bases separated the two germline ends. CDR3 amino acids: CASSLTGGGGTEAFF. The CDR3 region has the DNA TGTGCCAGCAGCTTAACCGGGGGAGGCGGCACTGAAGCTTTCTTT.

The chain carries TRBV7-9 and TRBJ2-3; D is unresolved. This CDR3 has 11 residues. The germline CDR1 and CDR2 sequences are SEHNR and FQNEAQ (reference sequence). Trimming removed 5 bases from V and 6 bases from J, with 6 bases in between. This CDR3 is CASSPVDTQYF. In DNA, the CDR3 is TGTGCCAGCAGCCCAGTTGATACGCAGTATTTT.

This clone came up many times. This chain links TRBV27 with TRBJ1-5, with D perhaps TRBD1 (6 bases). Germline values: CDR1 MNHEY, CDR2 SMNVEV (reference sequence). There are 14 residues in the CDR3. Trimming shortened V by 10 bases and J by 0 bases, and 13 bases separated the two germline ends. DNA for the CDR3: TGTGCCACCGCGGACAGTCATAGCAATCAGCCCCAGCATTTT. It codes for CATADSHSNQPQHF.

This chain connects TRBV7-9 to TRBJ1-5, with 8 bases fitting TRBD1. Trimming cost V 4 bases and J 5 bases; bases outside gene matches: 13. The CDR3 sequence is 17 residues long. CDR1 SEHNR and CDR2 FQNEAQ come from the germline V gene (reference sequence). This CDR3 reads CASSSRGGGQDHQPQHF. The CDR3 nucleotides read TGTGCCAGCAGCTCACGCGGGGGGGGACAGGACCATCAGCCCCAGCATTTT. The full variable domain, rest sourced from reference TRBV7-9 and TRBJ1-5, is DTGVSQNPRHKITKRGQNVTFRCDPISEHNRLYWYRQTLGQGPEFLTYFQNEAQLEKSRLLSDRFSAERPKGSFSTLEIQRTEQGDSAMYLCASSSRGGGQDHQPQHFGDGTRLSIL.

The J gene is TRBJ1-1, the V gene TRBV30; perhaps TRBD1 as D (6 bases). V lost 3 bases to trimming and J lost 4 bases, with 24 bases between them. The germline gives CDR1 GTSNPN, CDR2 SVGIG (reference sequence). This CDR3 is 17 amino acids long. The CDR3 nucleotides read TGTGCCTGGAGCGCCGCCCGCGGGGGGGCGTATAGCACTGAAGCTTTCTTT. Translation gives CAWSAARGGAYSTEAFF.

The chain couples TRBV19 to TRBJ2-6; D is possibly TRBD1 (5 bases). The CDR3 sequence is 15 residues long. Deletions cut 7 bases from V and 4 bases from J, with 14 bases between. CDR1 and CDR2 (germline): LNHDA, SQIVND (reference sequence). CDR3 sequence reads: CASKTRVAGANVLTF. CDR3 nucleotides: TGTGCCAGTAAAACCAGGGTGGCAGGGGCCAACGTCCTGACTTTC.

The gene calls are TRBV7-9 and TRBJ1-5; D may be TRBD1 (5 bases). Germline V gene lookup returns CDR1 SEHNR and CDR2 FQNEAQ (reference sequence). Trimming left V 1 base short and J 3 bases short, with 13 bases between. CDR3 length equals 16 residues. DNA of the CDR3: TGTGCCAGCAGCTTAGGAAACACAGGCTTCAATCAGCCCCAGCATTTT. Encoded protein: CASSLGNTGFNQPQHF.

The chain recombines TRBV7-3 with TRBJ1-6, with 8 bases lining up with TRBD1. From germline, CDR1 is SGHTA and CDR2 FQGTGA. The CDR3 is made up of 15 amino acids. J lost 11 bases, V lost 6 bases, and 12 bases had no gene match. The DNA for the CDR3 is TGTGCCAGCAGACGTACTGGACAGGGCCGAACACCCCTCCACTTT. As protein: CASRRTGQGRTPLHF.

CDR3: CASSSQGQEKLFF. CDR3 DNA: TGTGCCAGCAGTAGCCAGGGGCAGGAAAAACTGTTTTTT. The rearrangement uses TRBV7-9 and TRBJ1-4; possibly TRBD1 for D (6 bases). This CDR3 is 13 amino acids long. Germline V gives CDR1 SEHNR, CDR2 FQNEAQ (reference sequence). Trimming cost V 6 bases and J 8 bases, with 13 bases left between them.

The genes are TRBV2 and TRBJ1-4; TRBD1 might be the D (6 bases). This CDR3 is 15 amino acids long. V lost 4 bases and J lost 4, with 13 bases in between. Per the germline V gene, CDR1 is SNHLY and CDR2 is FYNNEI. CDR3 protein: CASSGTGGRNEKLFF. The CDR3 coding sequence is TGTGCCAGCAGTGGGACGGGGGGGCGTAATGAAAAACTGTTTTTT. The whole variable domain, remainder taken from reference TRBV2 and TRBJ1-4, is EPEVTQTPSHQVTQMGQEVILRCVPISNHLYFYWYRQILGQKVEFLVSFYNNEISEKSEIFDDQFSVERPDGSNFTLKIRSTKLEDSAMYFCASSGTGGRNEKLFFGSGTQLSVL.

V gene TRBV3-1 (or the pseudogene TRBV3-2) combines with J gene TRBJ1-2; D unclear. V gave up 1 base and J gave up 8 bases, with 11 bases separating them. The CDR3 spans 13 residues. CDR1 and CDR2 from the germline V gene are LGHDT and YNNKEL (reference sequence). CDR3 DNA: TGTGCCAGCAGCCAAGGTGGGATAGCGGGCTACACCTTC. Its protein is CASSQGGIAGYTF.

In this sample, this clone turned up once. This chain uses TRBV18 with TRBJ1-1, with a weak D call TRBD1 (6 bases). The CDR3 totals 16 residues. Trimming took 3 bases from V and 0 from J, leaving 14 bases between them. The V gene's germline CDR1 is KGHSH and CDR2 LQKENI. The CDR3 DNA reads TGTGCCAGCTCACCGACAGGACAGATGATGAACACTGAAGCTTTCTTT. Its protein product is CASSPTGQMMNTEAFF.

The CDR3 region has the DNA TGTGCCAGCGACGTCAGGATGAACACTGAAGCTTTCTTT. Its translation: CASDVRMNTEAFF. The rearrangement joins TRBV6-5 to TRBJ1-1; D remains unclear. Trimming took 8 bases from V and 0 from J, leaving 10 bases between them. Germline CDR1 reads MNHEY; CDR2 reads SVGAGI. The CDR3 length is 13 residues.

The chain employs TRBV14 and TRBJ1-2; no firm D call. CDR3 size: 15 residues. V lost 0 bases and J lost 8, with 16 bases in between. The germline V gene has CDR1 SGHDN and CDR2 FVKESK. The CDR3 loop is CASSQDRAGIIGYTF. In nucleotides, the CDR3 is TGTGCCAGCAGCCAAGATCGGGCGGGGATAATAGGCTACACCTTC. Full variable domain (rest looked up from reference TRBV14 and TRBJ1-2): EAGVTQFPSHSVIEKGQTVTLRCDPISGHDNLYWYRRVMGKEIKFLLHFVKESKQDESGMPNNRFLAERTGGTYSTLKVQPAELEDSGVYFCASSQDRAGIIGYTFGSGTRLTVV.

The V and J genes are TRBV7-2 and TRBJ1-2; maybe TRBD1 (6 bases). CDR1 is SGHTA, CDR2 FQGNSA, per germline. CDR3 length equals 14 residues. The ends were cut back, 1 base at V and 4 bases at J, with 10 bases in the middle. CDR3 loop: CASSLDARGYGYTF. CDR3 nucleotide sequence: TGTGCCAGCAGCTTAGACGCCAGGGGCTATGGCTACACCTTC.